One and the same sample provided the 9 T cell receptor beta chains below, sequenced in a study of tumor-infiltrating lymphocytes in primary liver carcinoma. Constant-region priming of around 490 ng total RNA yielded TCR beta cDNA. TCR beta libraries came from three nested multiplex PCR rounds using slightly modified ARM-PCR. TRBV1-TRBV30 forward primers and a C-beta reverse primer were used in the first two PCR rounds, which each ran for about 10 cycles. TCRdb ran MiXCR on the multiplex PCR reads and lists one entry per CDR3 protein. The sample contains 330,000 or so distinct CDR3 sequences, roughly 61% of which appear only once. Germline DNA was also extracted, and blood RNA was taken from unsorted whole blood. What was sequenced was peripheral blood. Receptors originate from a man in his forties with primary liver carcinoma and hepatitis B virus infection.

The chain has TRBV11-2 and TRBJ2-7; no clear D. Germline-derived CDR1 and CDR2 are SGHAT and FQNNGV. The CDR3 is 13 residues long. The CDR3 here is CASRAPSSYEQYF. CDR3 nucleotides: TGTGCTTCCCGAGCCCCGAGCTCCTACGAGCAGTACTTC. Together with reference TRBV11-2 and TRBJ2-7, the CDR3 gives the full variable domain: EAGVAQSPRYKIIEKRQSVAFWCNPISGHATLYWYQQILGQGPKLLIQFQNNGVVDDSQLPKDRFSAERLKGVDSTLKIQPAKLEDSAVYLCASRAPSSYEQYFGPGTRLTVT.

Comment on this clonotype: A single base separates this from a much larger clone, so it may be a read error. The chain recombines TRBV5-6 with TRBJ1-2; no definite D call. The germline CDR1 and CDR2 sequences are SGHDT and YYEEEE. This CDR3 is 14 amino acids long. For the CDR3, the DNA is TGTACCAGCAGCTTTGACTGGATGCACTATGGCTACACCTTC. This gives the protein CTSSFDWMHYGYTF.

To note about this clonotype: A read error may be the cause here, since a much bigger clone is one base away. This CDR3 fails to terminate in the conserved phenylalanine or tryptophan, so it likely reflects a read error. The V and J genes are TRBV12-3 or TRBV12-4 and TRBJ2-1; D possibly matches TRBD1 or TRBD2 (5 bases each). The ends were cut back, 7 bases at V and 10 bases at J, with 14 bases in the middle. The CDR3 totals 12 residues. This CDR3 is CASTPRGREQFI. The CDR3 nucleotides are TGTGCCAGCACCCCCCGGGGCAGAGAGCAGTTCATC.

As concerns this clonotype: The CDR3 does not end in the conserved phenylalanine or tryptophan, so this is likely a read error. The V and J genes are TRBV10-3 and TRBJ1-3, with D perhaps matching TRBD1 (6 bases). Germline loops: CDR1 ENHRY, CDR2 SYGVKD. The CDR3 is made up of 15 amino acids. The CDR3 here is CAISDTGSSGNTIYL. The DNA of the CDR3 is TGTGCCATCAGTGATACAGGGAGCTCTGGAAACACAATATATTTA.

On this clonotype: Given the absence of the conserved phenylalanine or tryptophan at the CDR3 end, a read error is likely. The CDR3 sequence: CASSSGQGVFDEQYY. CDR3 DNA sequence: TGTGCCAGCAGTTCGGGACAGGGCGTGTTCGACGAGCAGTACTAT. The chain is built from TRBV12-3 or TRBV12-4 and TRBJ2-7; 9 bases fit TRBD1. The CDR3 loop spans 15 amino acids. V lost 4 bases to trimming and J lost 5 bases; unmatched junction nucleotides: 9.

This clonotype was seen just once. Being one base from a much bigger clone, this may be a read error. The chain is built from TRBV10-3 and TRBJ1-2; 9 bases line up with TRBD1. Germline V lookup: CDR1 ENHRY, CDR2 SYGVKD. With 6 bases clipped from V and 4 bases from J, the junction kept 9 bases outside the gene matches. The CDR3 is 15 residues long. This CDR3 is CAISDSGTGTYGYTF. CDR3 coding DNA: TGTGCCATCAGCGACTCCGGGACAGGGACCTATGGCTACACCTTC.

This clonotype was observed once. A much larger clone is a single base away; this may be a read error. The chain combines TRBV10-3 with TRBJ1-2, with 9 bases matching TRBD1. CDR3 size: 11 residues. CDR1 is ENHRY, CDR2 SYGVKD, per germline. After removal of 8 bases from V and 7 bases from J, the junction contained 2 bases not matched to a gene. The CDR3 DNA sequence: TGTGCCATCGAGACAGGGGGTGGCTACACCTTC. Translated: CAIETGGGYTF.

With respect to this clonotype: This may come from a read error, since a much larger clone is one base off. The chain has TRBV6-6 and TRBJ2-5; a weak D match, TRBD2 (7 bases). This CDR3 is 17 amino acids long. V lost 7 bases and J lost 4, with 25 bases in between. The germline V gene encodes CDR1 MNHNY and CDR2 SVGAGI (reference sequence). This chain's CDR3 is CASTSGREGVMGETQYF. The CDR3 nucleotides read TGTGCCAGCACCTCGGGGAGGGAGGGGGTAATGGGAGAGACCCAGTACTTC.

In regard to this clonotype: One junction end does not reproduce the germline sequence, and a read error may be involved. The gene calls are TRBV11-2 and TRBJ2-7; D gene ambiguous. The V gene's germline CDR1 is SGHAT and CDR2 FQNNGV. The CDR3 is 12 amino acids. This CDR3 is CASSYETYVQHF. Written as DNA, the CDR3 is TGTGCCAGCAGCTACGAGACTTACGTGCAGCACTTC.